These 15 T cell receptor beta chains were all obtained from the same sample, sequenced in a study of CD8+CD57+ T cells in acquired aplastic anemia (dated by TCRdb to the late 2010s). TCRdb names Illumina HiSeq 2000 as the instrument used. Profiling of TCR beta VDJ combinations and CDR3 sequences used genomic DNA as the template. Starting from the raw public reads, TCRdb applied fastp trimming at Q25, assembled clones with MiXCR and retained in-frame beta chains. Rows are unified per CDR3 protein, each entry keeping the most common DNA and genes. For this sample the table gives about 160,000 distinct CDR3 sequences, of which roughly 47% were detected only once. The leading ten clones occupy under 1.2% of the sample. Sequencing input: sorted CD4+, CD8+, or CD8+CD57+ T cells (not recorded which) from PBMCs. These receptors came from a human donor in good health.

To note about this clonotype: It may be a read error: a sequence one base away is much more abundant. V is TRBV7-2 and J is TRBJ1-1; the match to TRBD1 covers 9 bases. Germline V gives CDR1 SGHTA, CDR2 FQGNSA. The length of the CDR3 is 15 residues. Trimming took 5 bases from V and 4 from J; bases not matched to a gene: 8. CDR3 DNA sequence: TGTGCCAGCAGCCCTTGGACAGGGGTCGGCACTGAAGCTTTCTTT. It codes for CASSPWTGVGTEAFF. Filled out from reference TRBV7-2 and TRBJ1-1, the complete variable domain reads GAGVSQSPSNKVTEKGKDVELRCDPISGHTALYWYRQSLGQGLEFLIYFQGNSAPDKSGLPSDRFSAERTGGSVSTLTIQRTQQEDSAVYLCASSPWTGVGTEAFFGQGTRLTVV.

J is TRBJ2-5 and V is TRBV10-2, with 9 positions matching TRBD2. This CDR3 contains 17 residues. V lost 3 bases to trimming and J lost 5 bases; unmatched junction nucleotides: 13. The germline V gene has CDR1 WSHSY and CDR2 SAAADI. The CDR3 DNA reads TGCGCCAGCAGTGACTTCTGGGCTAGCGGGATGGGTGAGACCCAGTACTTC. This gives the protein CASSDFWASGMGETQYF.

In this sample, this clonotype turned up many times. The chain links TRBV29-1 to TRBJ2-1; 13 positions match TRBD2. Trimming took 1 base from V and 7 from J; bases not matched to a gene: 7. This CDR3 contains 16 residues. Germline V gene lookup returns CDR1 SQVTM and CDR2 ANQGSEA. CDR3 bases: TGCAGCGTTGAAGTGAGGCCGGGACTAGCGGGAAATGAGCAGTTCTTC. Encoded protein: CSVEVRPGLAGNEQFF.

The chain links TRBV10-3 to TRBJ1-2; no firm D call. Trimming left V 4 bases short and J 2 bases short, with 11 bases between. The CDR3 loop spans 14 amino acids. Germline lookup yields CDR1 ENHRY and CDR2 SYGVKD. The CDR3: CAISAQPGNYGYTF. For the CDR3, the DNA is TGTGCCATCAGTGCCCAGCCCGGCAACTATGGCTACACCTTC.

This clonotype has a count of ten or more. CDR3 amino acids: CASIGTGAYEQYF. As DNA, the CDR3 is TGTGCCAGCATCGGGACAGGGGCCTACGAGCAGTACTTC. This chain joins TRBV12-3 or TRBV12-4 and TRBJ2-7; 10 bases match TRBD1. J lost 2 bases, V lost 7 bases, and 2 bases had no gene match. The CDR3 totals 13 residues.

The V call is TRBV28, the J call TRBJ2-7, with D possibly TRBD1 on 5 matching bases. CDR3 size: 15 residues. The V end lost 3 bases, the J end lost 0 bases, and 12 bases lay between the germline ends. CDR1 and CDR2 from the germline V gene are MDHEN and SYDVKM. CDR3 loop: CASSFGQLSSYEQYF. The CDR3 bases are TGTGCCAGCAGTTTTGGACAATTGAGCTCCTACGAGCAGTACTTC.

Here the CDR3 DNA reads TGTGCCAGCTCAGGACCGGGACGCGTAAACGAAAAACTGTTTTTT. Its protein is CASSGPGRVNEKLFF. The rearrangement joins TRBV18 to TRBJ1-4; possibly TRBD1 for D (5 bases). Germline V gene data show CDR1 as KGHSH and CDR2 as LQKENI. This CDR3 spans 15 amino acids. Trimming took off 5 bases at V and 8 bases at J, with 18 bases between the two ends.

About this clonotype: This could be a read error, since a much larger clone is one nucleotide away. The CDR3 region has the DNA TGCGCCAGCAGCTGGACCCTAGCGGGAGAGGGATACGAGCAGCACTTC. It codes for CASSWTLAGEGYEQHF. The V call is TRBV5-1, the J call TRBJ2-7; 10 bases match TRBD2. The CDR3 has 16 residues. Per the germline V gene, CDR1 is SGHRS and CDR2 is YFSETQ.

About this clonotype: Possible read error: a much larger clone is one base away. The chain couples TRBV11-2 to TRBJ1-1, with 7 bases identical to TRBD1. The CDR3 is 15 amino acids. J lost 11 bases, V lost 5 bases, and 17 bases had no gene match. Germline V gives CDR1 SGHAT, CDR2 FQNNGV. The CDR3 reads CASSHLRDRVRNAFF. The CDR3 DNA reads TGTGCCAGCAGCCACCTCCGGGACAGAGTACGTAACGCTTTCTTT.

Ten or more counts support this clonotype. The V and J genes are TRBV4-1 and TRBJ1-5; 7 nucleotides match TRBD1. With 5 bases clipped from V and 4 bases from J, the junction kept 8 bases outside the gene matches. Germline assignment: CDR1 MGHRA and CDR2 YSYEKL. The CDR3 length is 15 residues. The CDR3 bases are TGCGCCAGCAGCGTCCTAGACAGGGTGAATCAGCCCCAGCATTTT. This encodes CASSVLDRVNQPQHF.

The rearrangement joins TRBV6-1 to TRBJ1-1; the match to TRBD1 covers 9 bases. Germline CDR1 reads MNHNS; CDR2 reads SASEGT. This CDR3 has 13 residues. V dropped 6 bases and J dropped 7; count of bases not matched to a gene: 6. The CDR3 here is CASRDRGPNEAFF. The DNA for the CDR3 is TGTGCCAGCAGGGACAGGGGCCCGAATGAAGCTTTCTTT.

This clonotype has just one count. The gene calls are TRBV5-5 and TRBJ2-7; TRBD2 matches 11 bases. This CDR3 spans 12 amino acids. The germline CDR1 and CDR2 sequences are SGHKS and YYEKEE (reference sequence). V was pared by 7 bases and J by 6 bases, with 3 bases of the junction left unmatched. The CDR3 region is CASLGTSGEQYF. In nucleotides, the CDR3 is TGTGCCAGCCTCGGGACTAGCGGCGAGCAGTACTTC.

About this clonotype: The junction departs from germline at one end; a sequencing error may be responsible. The chain combines TRBV11-1 with TRBJ2-5; TRBD2 matches 11 bases. Per germline, CDR1 SGHAT and CDR2 FQDESV (reference sequence). The CDR3 covers 16 residues. CDR3 loop: CASSITSGGYQEAQYF. In nucleotides, the CDR3 is TGTGCCAGCAGCATCACTAGCGGGGGATACCAAGAGGCCCAGTACTTC.

The chain employs TRBV10-3 and TRBJ1-1; D gene unclear. Trimming stripped 4 bases from V and 0 bases from J, with 9 bases between. This CDR3 comprises 14 residues. From germline, CDR1 is ENHRY and CDR2 SYGVKD. This CDR3 reads CAISVDTLNTEAFF. Written as DNA, the CDR3 is TGTGCCATCAGTGTAGACACCTTGAACACTGAAGCTTTCTTT.

V gene TRBV5-4 combines with J gene TRBJ2-3; 10 bases align to TRBD2. Germline assignment: CDR1 SGHNT and CDR2 YYREEE (reference sequence). Unmatched junction bases numbered 7, after V lost 0 bases and J lost 6 bases. This CDR3 has 16 residues. CDR3 loop: CASSLDGLAGADTQYF. In DNA form, the CDR3 reads TGTGCCAGCAGCTTGGATGGGCTAGCGGGGGCGGATACGCAGTATTTT.